One sample yielded the 6 T cell receptor beta chains listed below, sequenced in a study of metastatic and nonmetastatic thyroid tumors (TCRdb year 2020). No treatment had been received by any patient before thyroid surgery. The library was produced with PCR. The listed sequencing device is Illumina HiSeq 4000. Using fastp at Q25 and MiXCR, TCRdb reprocessed the public reads and kept productive beta chains. The sample yields some 31,000 clones; around 7.4% were counted once. Clones ranked in the top ten supply 43% of the sample. Sequencing input: blood. Receptors originate from a female donor with papillary thyroid cancer or a benign thyroid nodule (not recorded which). Some clones in this sample may be carry-over from other donors' samples.

The table lists this clone with a few counts. The V call is TRBV24-1, the J call TRBJ2-1; D not certain. The CDR3 has 14 amino acids. The germline CDR1 and CDR2 sequences are KGHDR and SFDVKD. The V gene lost 5 bases and the J gene lost 9 bases, with 16 bases spanning the gap. The chain's CDR3 is CATSATNRVGEQFF. DNA of the CDR3: TGTGCCACCAGTGCGACCAACCGGGTGGGTGAGCAGTTCTTC.

This clone showed up just a few times. It may be a read error: a sequence one base away is much more abundant. CDR3 residues: CDQQLSSIGDRGDGGQETQYF. DNA of the CDR3: TGTGACCAGCAGTTAAGTAGTATCGGTGACAGGGGAGATGGGGGACAAGAGACCCAGTACTTC. V usage is TRBV6-2 or TRBV6-3 and J usage is TRBJ2-5, with 8 bases lining up with TRBD1. Germline CDR1 reads MNHEY; CDR2 reads SVGEGT. CDR3 size: 21 residues.

This clone was seen at least ten times. The chain combines TRBV6-7 with TRBJ2-3, with TRBD1 identical over 7 bases. TRBV6-7 is recorded as an ORF, its role being uncertain. The CDR3 totals 17 residues. The V and J ends lost 0 bases and 5 bases, in that order; junction bases with no gene match: 11. The CDR3 DNA follows: TGTGCCAGCAGTTACTCGAAGGTCAAGGGGGCCAGAGATACGCAGTATTTT. Translation: CASSYSKVKGARDTQYF.

With respect to this clone: Germline is not matched at one junction end, which may reflect a read error. The V call is TRBV5-1, the J call TRBJ2-7; D may match TRBD1 or TRBD2 (6 bases each). Germline loops: CDR1 SGHRS, CDR2 YFSETQ. The CDR3 sequence is 14 residues long. The CDR3 loop reads CDSRGGLSIYEQYF. The DNA of the CDR3 is TGCGACAGCAGGGGAGGCCTCAGTATATACGAGCAGTACTTC.

The table lists this clone with many counts. This chain uses TRBV6-1 with TRBJ2-5, with D perhaps TRBD2 (7 bases). The CDR3 is 14 amino acids. CDR1 is MNHNS, CDR2 SASEGT, per germline. V gave up 5 bases and J gave up 5 bases, with 15 bases separating them. In DNA, the CDR3 is TGTGCCAGCAGTTCCCGAGGGGGGGTGGAGACCCAGTACTTC. Its translation: CASSSRGGVETQYF.

This clone was seen many times. This chain joins TRBV6-1 and TRBJ2-5; TRBD2 aligns across 14 bases. Germline CDR1 is MNHNS and CDR2 is SASEGT. CDR3 size: 17 residues. J lost 5 bases, V lost 5 bases, and 10 bases had no gene match. In DNA, the CDR3 is TGTGCCAGCAGTTTACGGGGACTAGCGGGAGAAGGGGAGACCCAGTACTTC. It codes for CASSLRGLAGEGETQYF.